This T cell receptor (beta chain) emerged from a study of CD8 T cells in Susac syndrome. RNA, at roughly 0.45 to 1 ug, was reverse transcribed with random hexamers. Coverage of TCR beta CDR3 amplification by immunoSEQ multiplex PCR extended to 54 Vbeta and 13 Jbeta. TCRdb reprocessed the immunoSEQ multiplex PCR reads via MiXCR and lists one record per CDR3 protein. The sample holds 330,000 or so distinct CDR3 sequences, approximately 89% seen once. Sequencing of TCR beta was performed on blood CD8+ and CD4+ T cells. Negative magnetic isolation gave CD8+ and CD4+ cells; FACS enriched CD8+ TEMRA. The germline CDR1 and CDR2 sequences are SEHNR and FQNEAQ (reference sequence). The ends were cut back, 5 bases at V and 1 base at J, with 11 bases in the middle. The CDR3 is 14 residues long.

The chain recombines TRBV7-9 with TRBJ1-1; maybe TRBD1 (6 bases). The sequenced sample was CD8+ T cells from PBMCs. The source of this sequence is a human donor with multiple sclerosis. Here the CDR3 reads CASSHLQGNTEAFF. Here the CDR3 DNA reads TGTGCCAGCAGCCACCTACAGGGGAACACTGAAGCTTTCTTT.